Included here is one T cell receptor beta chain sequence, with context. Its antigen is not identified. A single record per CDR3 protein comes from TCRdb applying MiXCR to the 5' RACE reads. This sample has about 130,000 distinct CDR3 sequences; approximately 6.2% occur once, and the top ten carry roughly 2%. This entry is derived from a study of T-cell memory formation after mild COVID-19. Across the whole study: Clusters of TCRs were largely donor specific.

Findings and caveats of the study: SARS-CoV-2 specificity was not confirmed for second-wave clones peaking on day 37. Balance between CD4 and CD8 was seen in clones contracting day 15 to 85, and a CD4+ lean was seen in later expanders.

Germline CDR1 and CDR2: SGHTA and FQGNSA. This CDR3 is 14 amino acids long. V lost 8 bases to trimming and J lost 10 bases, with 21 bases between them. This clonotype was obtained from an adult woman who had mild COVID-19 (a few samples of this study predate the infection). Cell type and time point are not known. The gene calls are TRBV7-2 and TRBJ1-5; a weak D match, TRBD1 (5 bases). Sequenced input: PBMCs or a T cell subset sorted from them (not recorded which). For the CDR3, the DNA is TGTGCCAGCTCACCTACGGGCAGGGAGAGCCCCCAGCATTTT. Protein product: CASSPTGRESPQHF. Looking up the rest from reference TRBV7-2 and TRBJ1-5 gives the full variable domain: GAGVSQSPSNKVTEKGKDVELRCDPISGHTALYWYRQSLGQGLEFLIYFQGNSAPDKSGLPSDRFSAERTGGSVSTLTIQRTQQEDSAVYLCASSPTGRESPQHFGDGTRLSIL.